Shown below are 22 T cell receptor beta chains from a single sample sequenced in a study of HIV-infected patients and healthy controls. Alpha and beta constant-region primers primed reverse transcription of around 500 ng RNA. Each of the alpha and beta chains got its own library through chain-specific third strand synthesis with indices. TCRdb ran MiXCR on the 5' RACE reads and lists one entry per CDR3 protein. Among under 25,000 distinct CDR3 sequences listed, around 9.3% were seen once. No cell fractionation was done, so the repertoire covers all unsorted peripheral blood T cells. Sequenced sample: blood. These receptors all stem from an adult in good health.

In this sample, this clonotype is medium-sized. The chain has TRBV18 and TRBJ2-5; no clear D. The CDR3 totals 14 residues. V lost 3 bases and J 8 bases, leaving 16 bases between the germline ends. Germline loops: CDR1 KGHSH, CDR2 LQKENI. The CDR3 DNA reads TGTGCCAGCTCACCGGTTGGCGAGAGAGGCACCCAGTACTTC. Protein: CASSPVGERGTQYF.

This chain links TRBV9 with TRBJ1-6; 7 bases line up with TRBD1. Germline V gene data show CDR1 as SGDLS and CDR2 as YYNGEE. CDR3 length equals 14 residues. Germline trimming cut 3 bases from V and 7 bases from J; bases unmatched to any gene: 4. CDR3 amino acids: CASSGGQRNSPLHF. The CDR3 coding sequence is TGTGCCAGCAGCGGGGGACAGAGAAATTCACCCCTCCACTTT.

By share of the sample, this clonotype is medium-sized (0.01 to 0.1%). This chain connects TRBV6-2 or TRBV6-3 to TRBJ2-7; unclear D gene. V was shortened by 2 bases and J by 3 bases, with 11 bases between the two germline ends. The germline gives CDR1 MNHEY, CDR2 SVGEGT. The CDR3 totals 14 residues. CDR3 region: CASSYLGPSYEQYF. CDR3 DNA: TGTGCCAGCAGTTACCTAGGACCCAGCTACGAGCAGTACTTC.

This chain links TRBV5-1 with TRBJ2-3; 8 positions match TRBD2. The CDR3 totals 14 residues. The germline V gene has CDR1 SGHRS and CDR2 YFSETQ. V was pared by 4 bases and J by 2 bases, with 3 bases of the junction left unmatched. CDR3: CASSHGLATDTQYF. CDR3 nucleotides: TGCGCCAGCAGCCACGGACTAGCCACAGATACGCAGTATTTT.

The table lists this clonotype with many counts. Written as DNA, the CDR3 is TGTGCCAGCAGCTCCACAGGGGACAGTACCGGGGAGCTGTTTTTT. Amino acids: CASSSTGDSTGELFF. This chain uses TRBV7-9 with TRBJ2-2, with TRBD1 identical over 7 bases. Germline CDR1 is SEHNR and CDR2 is FQNEAQ (reference sequence). The CDR3 totals 15 residues. V lost 4 bases, J lost 5 bases, and 7 bases stayed unmatched. The full variable domain, with the rest looked up from reference TRBV7-9 and TRBJ2-2, is DTGVSQNPRHKITKRGQNVTFRCDPISEHNRLYWYRQTLGQGPEFLTYFQNEAQLEKSRLLSDRFSAERPKGSFSTLEIQRTEQGDSAMYLCASSSTGDSTGELFFGEGSRLTVL.

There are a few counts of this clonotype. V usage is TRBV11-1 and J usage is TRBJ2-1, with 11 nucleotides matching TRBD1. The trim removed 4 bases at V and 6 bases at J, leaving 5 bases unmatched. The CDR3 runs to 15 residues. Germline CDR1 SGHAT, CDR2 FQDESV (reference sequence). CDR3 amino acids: CASSSPGQGGNEQFF. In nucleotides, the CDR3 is TGTGCCAGCAGCTCGCCGGGACAGGGGGGCAATGAGCAGTTCTTC.

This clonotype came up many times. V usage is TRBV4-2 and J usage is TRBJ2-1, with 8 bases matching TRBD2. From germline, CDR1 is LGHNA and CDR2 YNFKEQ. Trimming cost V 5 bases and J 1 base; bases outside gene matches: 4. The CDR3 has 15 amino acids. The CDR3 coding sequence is TGTGCCAGCAGCGAGACTAGCGTGTCCTACAATGAGCAGTTCTTC. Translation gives CASSETSVSYNEQFF.

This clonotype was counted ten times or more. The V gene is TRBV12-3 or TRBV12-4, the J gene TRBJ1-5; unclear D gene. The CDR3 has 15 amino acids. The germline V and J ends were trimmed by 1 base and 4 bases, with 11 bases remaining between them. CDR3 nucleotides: TGTGCCAGCAGTTTAGGGTCCAGAGGAAATCAGCCCCAGCATTTT. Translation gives CASSLGSRGNQPQHF.

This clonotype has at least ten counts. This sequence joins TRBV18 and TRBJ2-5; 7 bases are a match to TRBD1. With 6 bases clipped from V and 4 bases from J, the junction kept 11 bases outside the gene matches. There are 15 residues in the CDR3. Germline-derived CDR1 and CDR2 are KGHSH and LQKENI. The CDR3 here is CASSRQGQSGETQYF. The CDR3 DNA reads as TGTGCCAGCTCCCGCCAGGGACAGAGCGGAGAGACCCAGTACTTC.

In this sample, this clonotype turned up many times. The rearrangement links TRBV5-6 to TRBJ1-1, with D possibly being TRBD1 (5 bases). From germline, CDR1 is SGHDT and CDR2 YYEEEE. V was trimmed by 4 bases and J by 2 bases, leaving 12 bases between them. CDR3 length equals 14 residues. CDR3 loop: CASSDIRDNTEAFF. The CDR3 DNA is TGTGCCAGCAGCGATATCCGGGACAACACTGAAGCTTTCTTT.

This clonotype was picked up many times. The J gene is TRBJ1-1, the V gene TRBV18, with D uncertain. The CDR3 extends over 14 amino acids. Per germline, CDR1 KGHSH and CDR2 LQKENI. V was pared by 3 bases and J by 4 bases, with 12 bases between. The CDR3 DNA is TGTGCCAGCTCACCTCCGGCGGGGAGCACTGAAGCTTTCTTT. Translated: CASSPPAGSTEAFF.

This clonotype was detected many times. CDR3 DNA sequence: TGTGCCAGCAGCCCCTCCGAGGGATGGCAGTTCTTC. It specifies CASSPSEGWQFF. The gene calls are TRBV6-6 and TRBJ2-1; the D gene is possibly TRBD2 (5 bases). This CDR3 is built from 12 residues. Germline V gene lookup returns CDR1 MNHNY and CDR2 SVGAGI (reference sequence). V lost 6 bases and J 12 bases, leaving 15 bases between the germline ends.

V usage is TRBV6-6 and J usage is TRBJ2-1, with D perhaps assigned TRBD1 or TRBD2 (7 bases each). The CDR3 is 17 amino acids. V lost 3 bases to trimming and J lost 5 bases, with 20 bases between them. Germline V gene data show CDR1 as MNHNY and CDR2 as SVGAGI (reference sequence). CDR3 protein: CASSYSRGGDAHNEQFF. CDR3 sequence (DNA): TGTGCCAGCAGTTATAGCAGGGGGGGGGATGCACACAATGAGCAGTTCTTC.

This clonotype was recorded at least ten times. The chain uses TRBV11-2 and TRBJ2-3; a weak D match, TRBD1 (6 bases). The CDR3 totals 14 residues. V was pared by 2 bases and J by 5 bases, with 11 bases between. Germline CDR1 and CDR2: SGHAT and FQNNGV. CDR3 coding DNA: TGTGCCAGCAGCTTATCAGGGGATGGAGATACGCAGTATTTT. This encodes CASSLSGDGDTQYF.

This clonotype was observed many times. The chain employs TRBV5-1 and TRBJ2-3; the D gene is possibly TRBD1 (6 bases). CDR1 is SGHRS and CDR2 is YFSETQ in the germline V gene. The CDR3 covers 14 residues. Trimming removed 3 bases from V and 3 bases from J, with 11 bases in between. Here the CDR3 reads CASSSGGQTDTQYF. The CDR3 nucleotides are TGCGCCAGCAGCTCAGGAGGACAGACAGATACGCAGTATTTT.

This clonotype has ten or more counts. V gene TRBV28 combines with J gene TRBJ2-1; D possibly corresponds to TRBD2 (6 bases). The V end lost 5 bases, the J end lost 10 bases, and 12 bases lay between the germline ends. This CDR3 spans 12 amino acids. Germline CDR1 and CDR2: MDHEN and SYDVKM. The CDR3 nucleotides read TGTGCCAGCAGTAATAGCGGCCGAGAGCAGTTCTTC. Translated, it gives CASSNSGREQFF.

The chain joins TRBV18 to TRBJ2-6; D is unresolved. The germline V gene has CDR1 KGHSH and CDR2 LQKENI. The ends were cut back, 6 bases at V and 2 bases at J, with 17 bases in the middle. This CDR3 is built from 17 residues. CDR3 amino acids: CASSQAPQRTGANVLTF. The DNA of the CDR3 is TGTGCCAGCTCCCAGGCACCGCAAAGAACTGGGGCCAACGTCCTGACTTTC.

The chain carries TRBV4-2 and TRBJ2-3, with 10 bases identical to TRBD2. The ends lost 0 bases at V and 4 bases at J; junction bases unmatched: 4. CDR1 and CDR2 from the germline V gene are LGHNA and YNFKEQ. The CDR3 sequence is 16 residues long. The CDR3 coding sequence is TGTGCCAGCAGCCAAGAGGCTAGCGGGGGCGCAGATACGCAGTATTTT. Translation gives CASSQEASGGADTQYF.

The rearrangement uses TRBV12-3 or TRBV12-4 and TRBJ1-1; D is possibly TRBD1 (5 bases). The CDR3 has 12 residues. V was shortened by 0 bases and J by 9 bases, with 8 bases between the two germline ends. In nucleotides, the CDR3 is TGTGCCAGCAGTTTAGCTGGGGGACAAGCTTTCTTT. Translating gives CASSLAGGQAFF.

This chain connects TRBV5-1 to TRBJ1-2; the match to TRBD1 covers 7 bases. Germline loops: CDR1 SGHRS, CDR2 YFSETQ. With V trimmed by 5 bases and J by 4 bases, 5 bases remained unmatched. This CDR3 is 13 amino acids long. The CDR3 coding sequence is TGCGCCAGCAGACTTGGACAGGCCTATGGCTACACCTTC. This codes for CASRLGQAYGYTF.

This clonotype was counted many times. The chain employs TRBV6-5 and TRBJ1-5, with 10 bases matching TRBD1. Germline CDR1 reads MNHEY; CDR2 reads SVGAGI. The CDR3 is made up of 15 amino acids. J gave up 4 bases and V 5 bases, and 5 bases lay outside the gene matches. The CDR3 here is CASSPGTGVNQPQHF. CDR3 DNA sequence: TGTGCCAGCAGTCCTGGGACAGGGGTGAATCAGCCCCAGCATTTT.

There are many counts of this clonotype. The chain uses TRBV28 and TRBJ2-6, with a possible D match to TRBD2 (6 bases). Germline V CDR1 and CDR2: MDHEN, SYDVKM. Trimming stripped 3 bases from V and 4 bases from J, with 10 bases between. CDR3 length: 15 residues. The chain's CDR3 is CASSLGGAGANVLTF. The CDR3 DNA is TGTGCCAGCAGTTTGGGCGGGGCCGGGGCCAACGTCCTGACTTTC.